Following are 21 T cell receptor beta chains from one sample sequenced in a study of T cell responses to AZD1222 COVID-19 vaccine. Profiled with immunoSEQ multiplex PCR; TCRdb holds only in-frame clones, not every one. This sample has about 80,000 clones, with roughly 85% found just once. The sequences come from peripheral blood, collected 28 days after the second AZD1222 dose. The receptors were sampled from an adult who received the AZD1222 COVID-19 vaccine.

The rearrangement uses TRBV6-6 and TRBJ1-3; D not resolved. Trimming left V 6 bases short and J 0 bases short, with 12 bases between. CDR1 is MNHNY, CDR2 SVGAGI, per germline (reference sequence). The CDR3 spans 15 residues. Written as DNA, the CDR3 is TGTGCCAGCAGACCCACGGGATTCTCTGGAAACACCATATATTTT. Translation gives CASRPTGFSGNTIYF.

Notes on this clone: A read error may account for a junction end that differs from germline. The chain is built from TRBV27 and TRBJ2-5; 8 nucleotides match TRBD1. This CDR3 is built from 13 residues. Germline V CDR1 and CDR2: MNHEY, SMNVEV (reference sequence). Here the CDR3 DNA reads TGTGCCAACAGTGCGGACAGGGTGGGGACCCAGTACTTC. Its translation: CANSADRVGTQYF.

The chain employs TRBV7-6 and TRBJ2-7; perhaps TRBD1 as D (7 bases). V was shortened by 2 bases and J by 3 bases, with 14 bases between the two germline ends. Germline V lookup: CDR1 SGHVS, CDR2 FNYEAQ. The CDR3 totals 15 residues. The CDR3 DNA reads TGTGCCAGCAGCTTAATGCAGGGGGGTTTCTACGAGCAGTACTTC. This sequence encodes CASSLMQGGFYEQYF.

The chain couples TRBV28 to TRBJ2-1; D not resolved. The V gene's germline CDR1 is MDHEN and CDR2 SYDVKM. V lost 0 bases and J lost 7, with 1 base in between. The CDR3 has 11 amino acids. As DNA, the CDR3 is TGTGCCAGCAGTTTATGGAATGAGCAGTTCTTC. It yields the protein CASSLWNEQFF.

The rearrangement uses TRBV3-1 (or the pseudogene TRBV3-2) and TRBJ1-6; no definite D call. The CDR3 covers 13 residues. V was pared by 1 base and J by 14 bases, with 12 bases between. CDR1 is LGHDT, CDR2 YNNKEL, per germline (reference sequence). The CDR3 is CASSQVGNRALHF. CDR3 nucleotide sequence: TGTGCCAGCAGCCAAGTTGGCAACCGGGCCCTCCACTTT.

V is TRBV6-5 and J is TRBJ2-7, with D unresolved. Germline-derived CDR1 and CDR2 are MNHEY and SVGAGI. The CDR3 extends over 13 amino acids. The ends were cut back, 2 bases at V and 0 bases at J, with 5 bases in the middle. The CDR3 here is CASSYSSSYEQYF. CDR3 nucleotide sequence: TGTGCCAGCAGTTACAGTTCCTCCTACGAGCAGTACTTC.

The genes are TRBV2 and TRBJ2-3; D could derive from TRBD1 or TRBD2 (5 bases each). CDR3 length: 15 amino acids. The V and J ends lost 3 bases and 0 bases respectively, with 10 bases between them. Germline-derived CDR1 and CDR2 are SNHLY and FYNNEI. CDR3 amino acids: CASSDEGFSTDTQYF. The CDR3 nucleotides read TGTGCCAGCAGTGACGAGGGGTTTAGCACAGATACGCAGTATTTT.

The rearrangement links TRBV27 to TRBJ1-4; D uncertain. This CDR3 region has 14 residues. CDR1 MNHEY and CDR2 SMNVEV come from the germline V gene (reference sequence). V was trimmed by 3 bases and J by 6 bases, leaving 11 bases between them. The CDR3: CASSLQTGDEKLFF. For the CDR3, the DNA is TGTGCCAGCAGTTTGCAGACCGGGGATGAAAAACTGTTTTTT.

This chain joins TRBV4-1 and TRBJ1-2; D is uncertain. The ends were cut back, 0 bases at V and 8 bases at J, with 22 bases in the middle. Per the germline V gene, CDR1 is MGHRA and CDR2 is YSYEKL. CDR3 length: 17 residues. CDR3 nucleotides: TGCGCCAGCAGCCAAGATCCAGGTACGGGAACAGCAAGGGGCTACACCTTC. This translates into CASSQDPGTGTARGYTF.

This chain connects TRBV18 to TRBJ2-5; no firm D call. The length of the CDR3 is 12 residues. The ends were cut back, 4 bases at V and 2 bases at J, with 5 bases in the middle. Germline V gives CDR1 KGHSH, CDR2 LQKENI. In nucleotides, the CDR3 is TGTGCCAGCTCACTCGGGCAAGAGACCCAGTACTTC. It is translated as CASSLGQETQYF. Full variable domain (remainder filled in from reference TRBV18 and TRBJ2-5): NAGVMQNPRHLVRRRGQEARLRCSPMKGHSHVYWYRQLPEEGLKFMVYLQKENIIDESGMPKERFSAEFPKEGPSILRIQQVVRGDSAAYFCASSLGQETQYFGPGTRLLVL.

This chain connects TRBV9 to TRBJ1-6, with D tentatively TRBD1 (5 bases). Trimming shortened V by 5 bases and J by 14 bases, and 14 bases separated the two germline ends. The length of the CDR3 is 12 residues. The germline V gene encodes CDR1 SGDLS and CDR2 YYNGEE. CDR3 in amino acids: CASRDPRGALHF. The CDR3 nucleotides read TGTGCCAGCAGAGACCCACGGGGGGCCCTCCACTTT.

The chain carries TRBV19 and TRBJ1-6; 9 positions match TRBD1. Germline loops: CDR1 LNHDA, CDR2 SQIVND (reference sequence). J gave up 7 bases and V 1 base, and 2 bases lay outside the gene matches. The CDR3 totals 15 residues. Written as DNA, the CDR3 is TGTGCCAGTAGTATAGCGGGACAGGGCAATTCACCCCTCCACTTT. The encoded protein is CASSIAGQGNSPLHF.

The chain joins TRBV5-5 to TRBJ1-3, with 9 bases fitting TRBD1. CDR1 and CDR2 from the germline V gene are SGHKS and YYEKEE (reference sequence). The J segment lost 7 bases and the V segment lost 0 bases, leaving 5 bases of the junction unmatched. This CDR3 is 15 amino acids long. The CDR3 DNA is TGTGCCAGCAGCTTGGTTGGGACAGGGCAGAACACCATATATTTT. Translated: CASSLVGTGQNTIYF. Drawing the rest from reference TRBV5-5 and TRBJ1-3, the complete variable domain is DAGVTQSPTHLIKTRGQQVTLRCSPISGHKSVSWYQQVLGQGPQFIFQYYEKEERGRGNFPDRFSARQFPNYSSELNVNALLLGDSALYLCASSLVGTGQNTIYFGEGSWLTVV.

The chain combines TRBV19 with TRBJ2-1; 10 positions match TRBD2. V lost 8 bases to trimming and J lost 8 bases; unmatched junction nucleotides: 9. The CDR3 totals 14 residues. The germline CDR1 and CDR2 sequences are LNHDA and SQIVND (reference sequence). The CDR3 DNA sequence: TGTGCCAGTGAGACCGGGACTAGCGTTCATGAGCAGTTCTTC. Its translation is CASETGTSVHEQFF.

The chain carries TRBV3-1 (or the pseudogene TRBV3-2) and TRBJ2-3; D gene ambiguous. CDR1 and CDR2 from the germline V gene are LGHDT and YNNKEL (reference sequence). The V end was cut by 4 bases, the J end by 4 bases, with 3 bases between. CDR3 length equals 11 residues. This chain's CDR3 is CASSLADTQYF. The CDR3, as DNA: TGTGCCAGCAGCCTGGCAGATACGCAGTATTTT.

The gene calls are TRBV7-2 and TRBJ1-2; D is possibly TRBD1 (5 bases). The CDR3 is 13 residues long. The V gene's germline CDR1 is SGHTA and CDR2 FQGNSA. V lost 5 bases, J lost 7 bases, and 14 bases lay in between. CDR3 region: CASSPVRGRGYTF. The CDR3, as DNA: TGTGCCAGCAGCCCAGTAAGGGGCCGTGGCTACACCTTC.

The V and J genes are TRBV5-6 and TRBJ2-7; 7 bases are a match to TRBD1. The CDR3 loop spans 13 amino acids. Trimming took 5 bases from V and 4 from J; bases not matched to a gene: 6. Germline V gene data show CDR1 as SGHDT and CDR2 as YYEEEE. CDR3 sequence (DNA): TGTGCCAGCAGTCTAATACAGGGGTACGAGCAGTACTTC. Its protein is CASSLIQGYEQYF.

CDR3 amino acids: CASTSRGKYNEQFF. CDR3 nucleotides: TGTGCCAGTACTTCGCGCGGGAAGTACAATGAGCAGTTCTTC. The gene calls are TRBV19 and TRBJ2-1, with a weak D call TRBD2 (6 bases). The CDR3 is 14 amino acids. Germline CDR1 reads LNHDA; CDR2 reads SQIVND (reference sequence). The germline V and J ends were trimmed by 7 bases and 4 bases, with 14 bases remaining between them.

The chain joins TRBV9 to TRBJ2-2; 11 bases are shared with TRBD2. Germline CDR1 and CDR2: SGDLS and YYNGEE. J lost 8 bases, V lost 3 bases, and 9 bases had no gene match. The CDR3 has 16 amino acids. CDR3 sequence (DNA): TGTGCCAGCAGCGCTGGGACTAGCGGTGCGAGGGGGGAGCTGTTTTTT. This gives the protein CASSAGTSGARGELFF.

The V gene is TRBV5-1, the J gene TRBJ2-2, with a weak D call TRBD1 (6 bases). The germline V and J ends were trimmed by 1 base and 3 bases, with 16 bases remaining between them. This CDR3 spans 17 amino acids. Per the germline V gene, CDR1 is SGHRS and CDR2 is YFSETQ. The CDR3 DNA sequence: TGCGCCAGCAGCTTGAATCATCCAGGGGCTTACACCGGGGAGCTGTTTTTT. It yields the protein CASSLNHPGAYTGELFF.

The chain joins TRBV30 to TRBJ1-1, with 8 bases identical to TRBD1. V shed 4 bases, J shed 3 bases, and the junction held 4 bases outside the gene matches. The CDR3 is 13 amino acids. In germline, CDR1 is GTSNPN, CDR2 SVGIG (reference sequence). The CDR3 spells CAWNNRGDTEAFF. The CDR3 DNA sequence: TGTGCCTGGAACAACAGGGGGGACACTGAAGCTTTCTTT.